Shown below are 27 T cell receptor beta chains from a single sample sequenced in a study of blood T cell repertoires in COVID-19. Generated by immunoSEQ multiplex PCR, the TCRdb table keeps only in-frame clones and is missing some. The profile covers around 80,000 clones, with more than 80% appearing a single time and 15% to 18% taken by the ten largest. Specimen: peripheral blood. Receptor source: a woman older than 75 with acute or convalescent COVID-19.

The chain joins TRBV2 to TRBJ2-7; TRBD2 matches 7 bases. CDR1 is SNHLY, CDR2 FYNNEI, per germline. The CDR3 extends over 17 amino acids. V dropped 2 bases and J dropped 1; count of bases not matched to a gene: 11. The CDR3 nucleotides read TGTGCCAGCAGTGAACTTCTACTAGCGAGGGATTCCTACGAGCAGTACTTC. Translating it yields CASSELLLARDSYEQYF.

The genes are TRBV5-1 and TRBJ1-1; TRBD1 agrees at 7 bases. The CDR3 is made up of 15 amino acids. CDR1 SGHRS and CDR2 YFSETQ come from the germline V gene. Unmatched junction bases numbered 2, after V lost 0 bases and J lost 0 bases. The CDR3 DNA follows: TGCGCCAGCAGCTTGGCCGGGACAGTGAACACTGAAGCTTTCTTT. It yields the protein CASSLAGTVNTEAFF.

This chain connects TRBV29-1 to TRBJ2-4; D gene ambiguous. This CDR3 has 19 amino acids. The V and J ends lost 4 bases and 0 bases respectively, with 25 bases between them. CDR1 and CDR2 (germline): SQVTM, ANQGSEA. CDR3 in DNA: TGCAGCGTTGCGGGTACTTCCGGTAAAGTGGCAGTAGCCAAAAACATTCAGTACTTC. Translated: CSVAGTSGKVAVAKNIQYF.

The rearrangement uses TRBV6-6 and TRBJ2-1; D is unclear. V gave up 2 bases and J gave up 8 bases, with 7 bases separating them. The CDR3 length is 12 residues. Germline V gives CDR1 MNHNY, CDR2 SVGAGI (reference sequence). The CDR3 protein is CASSYARDEQFF. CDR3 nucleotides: TGTGCCAGCAGTTACGCTAGAGATGAGCAGTTCTTC.

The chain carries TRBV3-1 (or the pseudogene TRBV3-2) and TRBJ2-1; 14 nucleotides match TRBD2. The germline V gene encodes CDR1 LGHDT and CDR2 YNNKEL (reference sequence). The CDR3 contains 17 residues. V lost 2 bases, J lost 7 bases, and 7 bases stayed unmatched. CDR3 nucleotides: TGTGCCAGCAGCCAACGCGGACTAGCGGGGGGTAAGAATGAGCAGTTCTTC. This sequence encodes CASSQRGLAGGKNEQFF.

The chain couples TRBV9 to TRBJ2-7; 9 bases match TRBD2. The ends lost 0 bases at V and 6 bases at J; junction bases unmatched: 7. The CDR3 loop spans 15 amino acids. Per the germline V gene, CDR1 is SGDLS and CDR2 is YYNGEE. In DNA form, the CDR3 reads TGTGCCAGCAGCGTAGGTGCAGCGGGGGGTGGCGAGCAGTACTTC. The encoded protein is CASSVGAAGGGEQYF. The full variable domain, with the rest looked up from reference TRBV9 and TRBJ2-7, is DSGVTQTPKHLITATGQRVTLRCSPRSGDLSVYWYQQSLDQGLQFLIQYYNGEERAKGNILERFSAQQFPDLHSELNLSSLELGDSALYFCASSVGAAGGGEQYFGPGTRLTVT.

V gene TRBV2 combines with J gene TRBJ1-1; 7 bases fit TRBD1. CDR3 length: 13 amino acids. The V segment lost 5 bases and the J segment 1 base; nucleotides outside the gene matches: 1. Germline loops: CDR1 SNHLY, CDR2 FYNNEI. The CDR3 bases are TGTGCCAGCAGTCGGGACAGGAACACTGAAGCTTTCTTT. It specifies CASSRDRNTEAFF.

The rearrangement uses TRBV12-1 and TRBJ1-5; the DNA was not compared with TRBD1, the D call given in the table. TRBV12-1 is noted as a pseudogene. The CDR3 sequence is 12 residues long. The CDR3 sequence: CASRQAGQPQHF. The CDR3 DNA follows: TGTGCCAGCCGACAAGCAGGACAGCCCCAGCATTTT.

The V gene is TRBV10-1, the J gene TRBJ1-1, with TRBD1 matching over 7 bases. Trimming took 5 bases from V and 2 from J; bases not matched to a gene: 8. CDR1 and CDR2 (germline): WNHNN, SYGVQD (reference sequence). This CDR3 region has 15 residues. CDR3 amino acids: CASSPRQGPNTEAFF. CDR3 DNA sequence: TGCGCCAGCAGTCCTAGACAGGGTCCCAACACTGAAGCTTTCTTT.

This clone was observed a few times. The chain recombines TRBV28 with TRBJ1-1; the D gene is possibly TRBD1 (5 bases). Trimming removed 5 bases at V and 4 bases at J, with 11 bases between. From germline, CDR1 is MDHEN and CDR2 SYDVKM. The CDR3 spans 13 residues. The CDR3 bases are TGTGCCAGCAGTACAGACAGAGCCACTGAAGCTTTCTTT. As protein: CASSTDRATEAFF. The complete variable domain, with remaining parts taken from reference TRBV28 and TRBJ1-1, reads DVKVTQSSRYLVKRTGEKVFLECVQDMDHENMFWYRQDPGLGLRLIYFSYDVKMKEKGDIPEGYSVSREKKERFSLILESASTNQTSMYLCASSTDRATEAFFGQGTRLTVV.

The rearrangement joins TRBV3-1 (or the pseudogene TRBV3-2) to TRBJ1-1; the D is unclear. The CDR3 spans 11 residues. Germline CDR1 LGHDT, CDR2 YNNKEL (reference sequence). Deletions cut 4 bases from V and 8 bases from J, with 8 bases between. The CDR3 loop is CASSPGGEAFF. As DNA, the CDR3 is TGTGCCAGCAGCCCCGGAGGCGAAGCTTTCTTT.

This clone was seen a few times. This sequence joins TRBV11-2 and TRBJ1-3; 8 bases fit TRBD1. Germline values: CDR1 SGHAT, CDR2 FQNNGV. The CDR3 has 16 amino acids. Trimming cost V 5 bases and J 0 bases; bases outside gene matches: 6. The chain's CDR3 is CASSRDRGASGNTIYF. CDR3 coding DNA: TGTGCCAGCAGCCGAGACAGGGGCGCCTCTGGAAACACCATATATTTT.

The CDR3 here is CAWSVKPYRNNNQPQHF. The CDR3 DNA reads as TGTGCCTGGAGTGTAAAGCCTTACCGTAATAACAATCAGCCCCAGCATTTT. V and J are TRBV30 and TRBJ1-5; the D is unclear. This CDR3 spans 17 amino acids. The germline gives CDR1 GTSNPN, CDR2 SVGIG (reference sequence). Trimming removed 0 bases at V and 3 bases at J, with 18 bases between.

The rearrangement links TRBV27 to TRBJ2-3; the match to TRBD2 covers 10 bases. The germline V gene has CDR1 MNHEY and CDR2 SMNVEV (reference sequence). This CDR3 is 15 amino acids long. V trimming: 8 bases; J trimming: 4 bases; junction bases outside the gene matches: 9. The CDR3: CASGRLSGGADTQYF. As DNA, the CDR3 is TGTGCCAGCGGCCGACTGAGCGGGGGGGCAGATACGCAGTATTTT.

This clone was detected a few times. The CDR3 sequence: CASSPQTNTEAFF. CDR3 sequence (DNA): TGTGCCAGCAGCCCACAGACAAACACTGAAGCTTTCTTT. The rearrangement joins TRBV14 to TRBJ1-1; D is unclear. V was pared by 4 bases and J by 2 bases, with 8 bases between. The CDR3 spans 13 residues. The germline CDR1 and CDR2 sequences are SGHDN and FVKESK. Full variable domain (remainder filled in from reference TRBV14 and TRBJ1-1): EAGVTQFPSHSVIEKGQTVTLRCDPISGHDNLYWYRRVMGKEIKFLLHFVKESKQDESGMPNNRFLAERTGGTYSTLKVQPAELEDSGVYFCASSPQTNTEAFFGQGTRLTVV.

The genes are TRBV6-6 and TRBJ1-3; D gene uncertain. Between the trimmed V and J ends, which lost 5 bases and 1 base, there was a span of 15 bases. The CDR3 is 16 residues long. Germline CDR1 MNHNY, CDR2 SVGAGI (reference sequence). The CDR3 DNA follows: TGTGCCAGCAGTCCAACGGCGCGGGAATCTGGAAACACCATATATTTT. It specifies CASSPTARESGNTIYF.

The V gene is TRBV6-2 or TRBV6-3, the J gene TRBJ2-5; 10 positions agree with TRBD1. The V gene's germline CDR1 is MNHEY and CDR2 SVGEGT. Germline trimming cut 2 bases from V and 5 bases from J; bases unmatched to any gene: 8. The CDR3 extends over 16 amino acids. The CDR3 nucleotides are TGTGCCAGCAGTTACCCGGGACAGGGGCCCGTCGAGACCCAGTACTTC. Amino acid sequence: CASSYPGQGPVETQYF.

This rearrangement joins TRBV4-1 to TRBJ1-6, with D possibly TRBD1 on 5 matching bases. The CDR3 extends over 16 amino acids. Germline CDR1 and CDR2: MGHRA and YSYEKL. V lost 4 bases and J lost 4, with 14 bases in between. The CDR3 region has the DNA TGCGCCAGCAGCCCCCCGGTCCAGGGATATAATTCACCCCTCCACTTT. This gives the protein CASSPPVQGYNSPLHF.

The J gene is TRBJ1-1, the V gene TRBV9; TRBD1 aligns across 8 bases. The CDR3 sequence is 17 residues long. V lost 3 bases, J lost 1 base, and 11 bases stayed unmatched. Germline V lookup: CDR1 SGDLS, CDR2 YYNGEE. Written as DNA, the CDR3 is TGTGCCAGCAGCGGAATACGGACAGGGACGAGGAACACTGAAGCTTTCTTT. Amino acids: CASSGIRTGTRNTEAFF.

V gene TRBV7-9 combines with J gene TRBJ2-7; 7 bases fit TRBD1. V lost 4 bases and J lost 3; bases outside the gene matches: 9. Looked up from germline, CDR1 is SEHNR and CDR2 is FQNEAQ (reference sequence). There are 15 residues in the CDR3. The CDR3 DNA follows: TGTGCCAGCAGCTCTCAAGGGGGCGCGGTCTACGAGCAGTACTTC. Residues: CASSSQGGAVYEQYF. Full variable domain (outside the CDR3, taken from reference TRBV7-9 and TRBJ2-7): DTGVSQNPRHKITKRGQNVTFRCDPISEHNRLYWYRQTLGQGPEFLTYFQNEAQLEKSRLLSDRFSAERPKGSFSTLEIQRTEQGDSAMYLCASSSQGGAVYEQYFGPGTRLTVT.

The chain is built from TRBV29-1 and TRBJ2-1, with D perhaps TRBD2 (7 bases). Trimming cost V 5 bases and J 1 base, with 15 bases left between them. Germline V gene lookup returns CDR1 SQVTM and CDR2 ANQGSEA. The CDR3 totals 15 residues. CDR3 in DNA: TGCAGCGTTCGAAGGGGGGGCGGGTCCTACAATGAGCAGTTCTTC. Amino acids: CSVRRGGGSYNEQFF.

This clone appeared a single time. The CDR3 here is CASMDSNYGYTF. Here the CDR3 DNA reads TGTGCCAGCATGGACAGTAACTATGGCTACACCTTC. The chain employs TRBV6-6 and TRBJ1-2, with D possibly TRBD1 on 6 matching bases. Germline CDR1 reads MNHNY; CDR2 reads SVGAGI (reference sequence). Deletions cut 7 bases from V and 1 base from J, with 7 bases between. This CDR3 spans 12 amino acids.

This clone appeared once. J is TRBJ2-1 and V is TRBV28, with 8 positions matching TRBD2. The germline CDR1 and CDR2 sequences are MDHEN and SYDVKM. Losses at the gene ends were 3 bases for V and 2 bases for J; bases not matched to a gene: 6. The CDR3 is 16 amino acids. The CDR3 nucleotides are TGTGCCAGCAGTTTTCCCCCAGCGGGGGCCTACAATGAGCAGTTCTTC. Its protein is CASSFPPAGAYNEQFF.

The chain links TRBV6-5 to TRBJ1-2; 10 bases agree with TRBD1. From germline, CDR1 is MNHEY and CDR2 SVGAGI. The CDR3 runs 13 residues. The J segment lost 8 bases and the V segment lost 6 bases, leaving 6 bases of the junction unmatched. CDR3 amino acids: CASSPGQGLGYTF. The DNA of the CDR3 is TGTGCCAGCAGCCCGGGACAGGGGTTAGGCTACACCTTC.

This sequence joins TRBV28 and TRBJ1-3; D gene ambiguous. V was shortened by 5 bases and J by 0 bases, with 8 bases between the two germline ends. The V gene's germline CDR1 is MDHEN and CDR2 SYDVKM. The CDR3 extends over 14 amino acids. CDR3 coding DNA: TGTGCCAGCAGTGAGCAGGACTCTGGAAACACCATATATTTT. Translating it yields CASSEQDSGNTIYF.

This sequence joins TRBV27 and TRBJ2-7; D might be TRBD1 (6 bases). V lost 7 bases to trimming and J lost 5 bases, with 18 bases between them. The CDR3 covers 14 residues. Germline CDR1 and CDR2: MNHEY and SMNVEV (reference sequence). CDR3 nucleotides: TGTGCCAGCATAACAGGGTATGCGGGCGACGAGCAGTACTTC. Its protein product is CASITGYAGDEQYF.

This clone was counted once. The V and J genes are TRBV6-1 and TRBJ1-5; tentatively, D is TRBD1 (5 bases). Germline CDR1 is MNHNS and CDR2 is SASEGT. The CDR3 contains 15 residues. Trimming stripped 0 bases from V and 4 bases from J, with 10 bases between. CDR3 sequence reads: CASSEAGGRNQPQHF. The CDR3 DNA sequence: TGTGCCAGCAGTGAAGCGGGGGGAAGGAATCAGCCCCAGCATTTT.